This T cell receptor (beta chain) derives from a study of blood T cell repertoires in COVID-19. The method was immunoSEQ multiplex PCR; TCRdb's version includes in-frame clones alone and lacks a portion of them. Of some 160,000 clones in the sample, roughly 88% were seen once. The CDR3 totals 15 residues. CDR1 is SGHAT, CDR2 FQDESV, per germline (reference sequence). With 0 bases removed from V and 6 bases from J, the gap between germline ends came to 9 bases. The chain joins TRBV11-1 to TRBJ1-6; D not certain. The sequence was collected from a woman aged 45-65 years who had recovered from COVID-19. The specimen was PBMCs or T cells enriched from blood (not recorded which). CDR3 region: CASSLAVRGNSPLHF. The CDR3 DNA sequence: TGTGCCAGCAGCTTAGCGGTACGGGGTAATTCACCCCTCCACTTT.